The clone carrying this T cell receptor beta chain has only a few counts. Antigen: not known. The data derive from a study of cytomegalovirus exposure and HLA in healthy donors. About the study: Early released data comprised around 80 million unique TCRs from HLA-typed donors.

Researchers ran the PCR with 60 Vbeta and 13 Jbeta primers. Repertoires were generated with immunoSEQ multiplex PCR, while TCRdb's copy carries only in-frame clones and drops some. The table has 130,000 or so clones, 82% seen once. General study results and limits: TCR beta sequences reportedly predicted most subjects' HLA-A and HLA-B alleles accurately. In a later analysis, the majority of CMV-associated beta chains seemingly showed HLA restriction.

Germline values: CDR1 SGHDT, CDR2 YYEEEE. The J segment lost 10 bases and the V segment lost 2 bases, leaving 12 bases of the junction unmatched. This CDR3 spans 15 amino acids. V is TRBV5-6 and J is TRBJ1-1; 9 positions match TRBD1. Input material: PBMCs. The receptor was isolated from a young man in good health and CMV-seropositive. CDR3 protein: CASSFPGQGVAGAFF. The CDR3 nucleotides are TGTGCCAGCAGCTTCCCGGGACAGGGTGTTGCGGGAGCTTTCTTT.